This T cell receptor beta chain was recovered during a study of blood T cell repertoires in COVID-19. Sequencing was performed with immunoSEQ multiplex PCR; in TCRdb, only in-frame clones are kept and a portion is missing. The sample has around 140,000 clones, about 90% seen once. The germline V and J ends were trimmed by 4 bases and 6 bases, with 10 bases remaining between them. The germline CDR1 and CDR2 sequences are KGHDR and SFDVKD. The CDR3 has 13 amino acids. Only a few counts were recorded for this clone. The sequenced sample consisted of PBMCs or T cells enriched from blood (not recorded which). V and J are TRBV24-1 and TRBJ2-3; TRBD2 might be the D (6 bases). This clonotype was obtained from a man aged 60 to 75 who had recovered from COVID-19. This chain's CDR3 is CATSDLTSDTQYF. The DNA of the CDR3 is TGTGCCACCAGTGACCTGACTAGTGATACGCAGTATTTT.